This TCR beta chain emerged from a study of metastatic and nonmetastatic thyroid tumors. Study as a whole: Repertoires from blood and tumor or nodule tissue of malignant and benign thyroid patients were compared.

TCRdb re-clonotyped the PCR reads through MiXCR. The table shows roughly 57,000 clones, with approximately 20% occurring only once. The sample holds many counts of this clone. All patients reached thyroid surgery having received no treatment beforehand. CDR3 size: 11 residues. The germline CDR1 and CDR2 sequences are SGHNT and YENEEA. V lost 8 bases to trimming and J lost 5 bases; unmatched junction nucleotides: 2. The sample comprised blood. The clonotype comes from a female donor with papillary thyroid cancer or a benign thyroid nodule (not recorded which). Some clones in this sample may be carry-over from other donors' samples. J is TRBJ2-7 and V is TRBV11-3; 8 bases fit TRBD1. CDR3 coding DNA: TGTGCCAGCGGACAGGGAAACGAGCAGTACTTC. It codes for CASGQGNEQYF.